This T cell receptor beta chain originates from a study of CD8+ T cells in alopecia areata. About the research overall: Treatment of the treated patients consisted of oral tofacitinib, 5 to 10 mg twice daily. Study-wide points: Elevated clonality characterized lesional scalp relative to normal scalp, particularly in alopecia totalis/universalis.

CDR1 and CDR2 (germline): SQVTM, ANQGSEA. V was clipped by 4 bases and J by 12 bases; unmatched bases: 2. This CDR3 has 9 residues. RNA extraction was followed by reverse transcription into cDNA, which acted as the sequencing template. Clones were read by immunoSEQ multiplex PCR, and TCRdb kept only the in-frame ones, dropping some. Of roughly 150,000 clones in the sample, about 53% were seen once. On this clone: What it binds is unknown.

Specimens obtained from alopecia areata patients comprised lesional scalp punch biopsies and peripheral blood. The chain uses TRBV29-1 and TRBJ1-2, with 7 bases identical to TRBD1. This TCR was sampled from a human donor with alopecia areata. The input for sequencing was CD8+ T cells sorted from blood, taken at week 0. In nucleotides, the CDR3 is TGCAGCGTTGGACAGGGCCACACCTTC. It codes for CSVGQGHTF.